A single sample gave rise to the 7 T cell receptor beta chains below, sequenced in a study of CD8+ T cells in alopecia areata (dated by TCRdb to the late 2010s). This specimen's time point label, interpreted: baseline before oral tofacitinib. Libraries were constructed by the immunoSEQ multiplex PCR assay. RNA was extracted from all samples and reverse transcribed into cDNA, which served as template for TCR sequencing. Imported from immuneACCESS, the table was reduced by TCRdb to in-frame sequences with V and J called. These copies leave out some clones; in studies compared against another copy, an unresolved V gene accounts for under half, and the cause of the remainder is not known. The sample records 150,000 or so clones, approximately 49% of which are singletons. The ten most abundant clones make up approximately 18% of the sample. The material was CD8+ T cells sorted from blood, obtained at week 0. The receptors were sampled from a human donor with alopecia areata.

This rearrangement joins TRBV6-5 to TRBJ1-2, with TRBD1 matching 8 bases. Germline-derived CDR1 and CDR2 are MNHEY and SVGAGI. Trimming removed 2 bases from V and 1 base from J; junction bases left unmatched: 3. The CDR3 has 15 amino acids. DNA of the CDR3: TGTGCCAGCAGTTACCGGGACAGGAGTAACTATGGCTACACCTTC. Translating it yields CASSYRDRSNYGYTF.

The rearrangement uses TRBV30 and TRBJ1-2, with D hard to call. V was trimmed by 3 bases and J by 4 bases, leaving 24 bases between them. The CDR3 extends over 17 amino acids. From germline, CDR1 is GTSNPN and CDR2 SVGIG (reference sequence). CDR3 sequence reads: CAWSSADPFERPYGYTF. The CDR3, as DNA: TGTGCCTGGAGCTCAGCGGACCCTTTCGAGCGGCCCTATGGCTACACCTTC.

This chain uses TRBV9 with TRBJ2-1; perhaps D is TRBD1 or TRBD2 (6 bases each). This CDR3 has 16 residues. V was clipped by 0 bases and J by 1 base, with 11 bases between them. Germline CDR1 reads SGDLS; CDR2 reads YYNGEE. The CDR3 protein is CASSVDRGRSYNEQFF. The CDR3 DNA sequence: TGTGCCAGCAGCGTAGATCGGGGGCGTTCCTACAATGAGCAGTTCTTC.

The rearrangement links TRBV4-1 to TRBJ2-2; D call uncertain. V shed 0 bases and J shed 1 base, with 9 bases lying between them. The CDR3 loop spans 16 amino acids. The V gene's germline CDR1 is MGHRA and CDR2 YSYEKL. The DNA for the CDR3 is TGCGCCAGCAGCCAAGATGTGACGCTGAACACCGGGGAGCTGTTTTTT. It translates to CASSQDVTLNTGELFF.

This chain joins TRBV30 and TRBJ2-7, with TRBD2 as a possible D gene (5 bases). In germline, CDR1 is GTSNPN, CDR2 SVGIG (reference sequence). V dropped 0 bases and J dropped 2 bases, with 11 bases sitting between them. This CDR3 has 14 residues. This CDR3 is CAWSVPGNPYEQYF. CDR3 coding DNA: TGTGCCTGGAGTGTACCGGGGAATCCCTACGAGCAGTACTTC.

There are a few counts of this clone. V usage is TRBV19 and J usage is TRBJ1-1, with a weak D call TRBD1 (6 bases). The CDR3 is 16 residues long. The V and J ends lost 0 bases and 3 bases respectively, with 14 bases between them. Germline values: CDR1 LNHDA, CDR2 SQIVND (reference sequence). CDR3 sequence reads: CASSIDPQGPHTEAFF. CDR3 bases: TGTGCCAGTAGTATAGATCCCCAGGGGCCCCACACTGAAGCTTTCTTT.

The rearrangement joins TRBV27 to TRBJ2-3; D gene ambiguous. In germline, CDR1 is MNHEY, CDR2 SMNVEV (reference sequence). This CDR3 is built from 14 residues. Between the trimmed V and J ends, which lost 3 bases and 3 bases, there was a span of 10 bases. The CDR3 DNA follows: TGTGCCAGCAGTTTCGGCCAGTCTACAGATACGCAGTATTTT. Encoded protein: CASSFGQSTDTQYF.